The 23 T cell receptor beta chains presented below share a single source sample, sequenced in a study of CD8 T cells in Susac syndrome (dated by TCRdb to 2018 to 2020). Libraries were built with the immunoSEQ multiplex PCR assay. RNA was extracted with the RNeasy kit and 0.5 to 1 ug was reverse transcribed using random hexamers. In TCRdb, the public reads were trimmed at Q25 with fastp and aligned with MiXCR, with productive beta chains retained. CDR3 protein sequences are deduplicated, and each keeps its most common genes and DNA. The sample table holds approximately 100,000 distinct CDR3 sequences, of which around 95% were seen once. The top ten clonotypes cover 0.075% to 0.1% of the sample. Sequences were obtained from CD4+ T cells from PBMCs. The receptors were sampled from a human donor in good health.

This chain uses TRBV20-1 with TRBJ1-1; no firm D call. CDR3 size: 13 residues. V was cut by 2 bases and J by 5 bases, with 12 bases left in between. The germline V gene encodes CDR1 DFQATT and CDR2 SNEGSKA (reference sequence). This CDR3 reads CSARNPAGTEAFF. CDR3 in DNA: TGCAGTGCTAGAAATCCTGCCGGGACTGAAGCTTTCTTT.

V gene TRBV7-9 combines with J gene TRBJ2-5; D is uncertain. Deletions cut 5 bases from V and 5 bases from J, with 21 bases between. CDR3 length: 16 residues. Germline V gene data show CDR1 as SEHNR and CDR2 as FQNEAQ (reference sequence). CDR3: CASSRLESAMRETQYF. The CDR3, as DNA: TGTGCCAGCAGCCGGTTGGAGTCCGCTATGAGGGAGACCCAGTACTTC. The full variable domain, rest sourced from reference TRBV7-9 and TRBJ2-5, is DTGVSQNPRHKITKRGQNVTFRCDPISEHNRLYWYRQTLGQGPEFLTYFQNEAQLEKSRLLSDRFSAERPKGSFSTLEIQRTEQGDSAMYLCASSRLESAMRETQYFGPGTRLLVL.

The rearrangement uses TRBV19 and TRBJ2-2; the D gene is possibly TRBD2 (6 bases). The CDR3 has 16 amino acids. Germline V gene data show CDR1 as LNHDA and CDR2 as SQIVND (reference sequence). V lost 3 bases and J lost 4, with 15 bases in between. CDR3 coding DNA: TGTGCCAGTAGTATCTCAGGGCAGGGAGGCACCGGGGAGCTGTTTTTT. Translation: CASSISGQGGTGELFF. The full variable domain, in which reference TRBV19 and TRBJ2-2 provide the parts outside the CDR3, is DGGITQSPKYLFRKEGQNVTLSCEQNLNHDAMYWYRQDPGQGLRLIYYSQIVNDFQKGDIAEGYSVSREKKESFPLTVTSAQKNPTAFYLCASSISGQGGTGELFFGEGSRLTVL.

CDR3 bases: TGTGCCGGCAAGGGGAACTATGGCTACACCTTC. This codes for CAGKGNYGYTF. The chain employs TRBV28 and TRBJ1-2, with a possible D match to TRBD1 (5 bases). Germline V lookup: CDR1 MDHEN, CDR2 SYDVKM. The CDR3 has 11 residues. The V end lost 11 bases, the J end lost 2 bases, and 9 bases lay between the germline ends.

The chain recombines TRBV5-1 with TRBJ2-7; D uncertain. Germline V gene lookup returns CDR1 SGHRS and CDR2 YFSETQ. V was shortened by 6 bases and J by 0 bases, with 13 bases between the two germline ends. This CDR3 spans 14 amino acids. CDR3: CASTRQPSSYEQYF. Written as DNA, the CDR3 is TGCGCCAGCACTAGACAACCGAGCTCCTACGAGCAGTACTTC. The whole variable domain, filled in from reference TRBV5-1 and TRBJ2-7, reads KAGVTQTPRYLIKTRGQQVTLSCSPISGHRSVSWYQQTPGQGLQFLFEYFSETQRNKGNFPGRFSGRQFSNSRSEMNVSTLELGDSALYLCASTRQPSSYEQYFGPGTRLTVT.

The chain combines TRBV12-3 or TRBV12-4 with TRBJ2-4; 9 bases align to TRBD1. After removal of 5 bases from V and 7 bases from J, the junction contained 9 bases not matched to a gene. This CDR3 is 15 amino acids long. DNA of the CDR3: TGTGCCAGCAGTCTTACCGGGACAGGGTCTAACATTCAGTACTTC. This encodes CASSLTGTGSNIQYF.

This chain joins TRBV20-1 and TRBJ1-3; no clear D gene. The germline V and J ends were trimmed by 3 bases and 1 base, with 13 bases remaining between them. Germline loops: CDR1 DFQATT, CDR2 SNEGSKA (reference sequence). CDR3 size: 15 residues. CDR3 amino acids: CSARSAVVSGNTIYF. In nucleotides, the CDR3 is TGCAGTGCTAGGAGTGCCGTTGTTTCTGGAAACACCATATATTTT.

V gene TRBV4-2 combines with J gene TRBJ1-2, with D possibly TRBD1 on 5 matching bases. Trimming cost V 4 bases and J 4 bases, with 10 bases left between them. Per the germline V gene, CDR1 is LGHNA and CDR2 is YNFKEQ. This CDR3 has 13 residues. The chain's CDR3 is CASSPRQGYGYTF. In DNA, the CDR3 is TGTGCCAGCAGCCCCCGGCAGGGCTATGGCTACACCTTC.

The J gene is TRBJ1-1, the V gene TRBV25-1; D call uncertain. This CDR3 spans 15 amino acids. V lost 1 base, J lost 4 bases, and 13 bases lay in between. The germline CDR1 and CDR2 sequences are MGHDK and SYGVNS. The CDR3 DNA is TGTGCCAGCAGTGAATCGGCCGCGGTCGGCACTGAAGCTTTCTTT. It is translated as CASSESAAVGTEAFF.

V usage is TRBV10-3 and J usage is TRBJ1-5; D may be TRBD1 (5 bases). The CDR3 loop spans 14 amino acids. Trimming took 3 bases from V and 7 from J, leaving 13 bases between them. Germline CDR1 is ENHRY and CDR2 is SYGVKD. The CDR3 region has the DNA TGTGCCATCAGTGACGGAGGAAGGGGCCAGCCCCAGCATTTT. Translating gives CAISDGGRGQPQHF.

The chain links TRBV29-1 to TRBJ2-2; D is unclear. This CDR3 is built from 13 residues. The germline V and J ends were trimmed by 8 bases and 5 bases, with 15 bases remaining between them. Germline loops: CDR1 SQVTM, CDR2 ANQGSEA. As DNA, the CDR3 is TGCAGCTCCTCAGGTAGTGCTACCGGGGAGCTGTTTTTT. Its protein product is CSSSGSATGELFF.

The CDR3 DNA follows: TGTGCCAGCAGTTTAACCAGGGGCACACCTTACATTCAGTACTTC. Translating it yields CASSLTRGTPYIQYF. The chain combines TRBV12-3 or TRBV12-4 with TRBJ2-4; TRBD1 is a possible D gene (6 bases). The CDR3 is 15 residues long. Trimming shortened V by 2 bases and J by 8 bases, and 16 bases separated the two germline ends.

The rearrangement joins TRBV7-2 to TRBJ1-2; D gene uncertain. The germline gives CDR1 SGHTA, CDR2 FQGNSA. Trimming left V 5 bases short and J 4 bases short, with 14 bases between. This CDR3 has 14 amino acids. CDR3 protein: CASSLEVAVYGYTF. CDR3 coding DNA: TGTGCCAGCAGCCTGGAGGTGGCAGTCTATGGCTACACCTTC.

The genes are TRBV4-1 and TRBJ2-1; no definite D call. V shed 3 bases and J shed 10 bases, with 10 bases lying between them. Germline V lookup: CDR1 MGHRA, CDR2 YSYEKL. The CDR3 covers 12 residues. CDR3: CASSQFIGEQFF. CDR3 DNA sequence: TGCGCCAGCAGCCAGTTTATAGGGGAGCAGTTCTTC.

This sequence joins TRBV2 and TRBJ2-1; tentative D call: TRBD2 (5 bases). The CDR3 sequence is 14 residues long. CDR1 is SNHLY and CDR2 is FYNNEI in the germline V gene. The V gene lost 6 bases and the J gene lost 7 bases, with 16 bases spanning the gap. The CDR3 nucleotides are TGTGCCAGCAGGGGCGGGTCAGTCGGGAATGAGCAGTTCTTC. Protein product: CASRGGSVGNEQFF.

This clonotype has only one observation. The rearrangement uses TRBV15 and TRBJ2-1, with a weak D call TRBD1 (5 bases). Germline lookup yields CDR1 LNHNV and CDR2 YYDKDF (reference sequence). The CDR3 sequence is 14 residues long. The ends were cut back, 4 bases at V and 8 bases at J, with 15 bases in the middle. This chain's CDR3 is CATSITRVGHEQFF. CDR3 in DNA: TGTGCCACCAGCATAACCAGGGTAGGGCATGAGCAGTTCTTC.

This rearrangement joins TRBV3-1 to TRBJ1-1; D is unresolved. CDR3 size: 14 residues. V was shortened by 3 bases and J by 0 bases, with 8 bases between the two germline ends. CDR1 LGHDT and CDR2 YNNKEL come from the germline V gene (reference sequence). CDR3 in amino acids: CASSQKGMNTEAFF. The CDR3 DNA is TGTGCCAGCAGCCAGAAGGGTATGAACACTGAAGCTTTCTTT.

The V and J genes are TRBV6-5 and TRBJ1-1; D remains unclear. V lost 0 bases to trimming and J lost 0 bases, with 11 bases between them. In germline, CDR1 is MNHEY, CDR2 SVGAGI. The CDR3 is made up of 16 amino acids. CDR3 region: CASSYSRRSMNTEAFF. The CDR3, as DNA: TGTGCCAGCAGTTACTCGAGGCGGTCCATGAACACTGAAGCTTTCTTT.

In nucleotides, the CDR3 is TGTGCCAGTAGAACCCCCGGGACAGGGCCTACATTCTATGGCTACACCTTC. Residues: CASRTPGTGPTFYGYTF. The chain combines TRBV19 with TRBJ1-2, with 9 bases that match TRBD1. The junction had 15 bases not matched to a gene; V was cut back by 6 bases and J by 4 bases. Per germline, CDR1 LNHDA and CDR2 SQIVND (reference sequence). The CDR3 contains 17 residues.

The chain joins TRBV20-1 to TRBJ2-1, with TRBD1 matching over 11 bases. Per the germline V gene, CDR1 is DFQATT and CDR2 is SNEGSKA (reference sequence). The CDR3 contains 14 residues. With 1 base clipped from V and 9 bases from J, the junction kept 5 bases outside the gene matches. CDR3 protein: CSARGTGGWGEQFF. The DNA for the CDR3 is TGCAGTGCTAGAGGGACAGGGGGCTGGGGTGAGCAGTTCTTC.

A note on this clonotype: A read error may produce the germline difference seen at one junction end. The genes are TRBV29-1 and TRBJ1-1; 12 bases are a match to TRBD1. CDR3 size: 12 residues. Germline V CDR1 and CDR2: SQVTM, ANQGSEA. The CDR3 protein is CSVLPGTGGSRF. Written as DNA, the CDR3 is TGCAGCGTTCTACCAGGGACAGGGGGCAGCCGCTTT.

Regarding this clonotype: The junction does not match germline at one end; this may be a read error. V usage is TRBV24-1 and J usage is TRBJ2-1; weak D call: TRBD2 (6 bases). The germline V gene has CDR1 KGHDR and CDR2 SFDVKD. This CDR3 spans 17 amino acids. The DNA for the CDR3 is TGTGCCACCAGTGCTAGCCCCTGGACTACTAAGGACAAGGAGCAGTTCTTC. Its translation is CATSASPWTTKDKEQFF.

The chain employs TRBV6-1 and TRBJ1-2; D ambiguous. Trimming pared 6 bases from V and 0 bases from J, leaving 11 bases between. Germline V gene data show CDR1 as MNHNS and CDR2 as SASEGT. The CDR3 has 14 residues. As DNA, the CDR3 is TGTGCCAGCAGGACCGGATTGACTAACTATGGCTACACCTTC. This encodes CASRTGLTNYGYTF.